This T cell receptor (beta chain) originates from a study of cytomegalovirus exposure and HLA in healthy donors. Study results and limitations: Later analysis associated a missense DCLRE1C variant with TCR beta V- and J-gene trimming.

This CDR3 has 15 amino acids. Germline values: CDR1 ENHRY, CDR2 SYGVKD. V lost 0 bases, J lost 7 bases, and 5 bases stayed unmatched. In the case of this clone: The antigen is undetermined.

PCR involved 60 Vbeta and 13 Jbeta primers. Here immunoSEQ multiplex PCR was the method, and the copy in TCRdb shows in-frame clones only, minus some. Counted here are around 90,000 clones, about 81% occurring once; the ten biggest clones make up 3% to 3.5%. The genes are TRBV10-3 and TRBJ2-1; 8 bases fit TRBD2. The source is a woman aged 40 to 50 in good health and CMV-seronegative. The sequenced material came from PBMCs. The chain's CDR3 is CAISESGLGRNEQFF. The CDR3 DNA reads TGTGCCATCAGTGAGTCGGGACTAGGGAGAAATGAGCAGTTCTTC.